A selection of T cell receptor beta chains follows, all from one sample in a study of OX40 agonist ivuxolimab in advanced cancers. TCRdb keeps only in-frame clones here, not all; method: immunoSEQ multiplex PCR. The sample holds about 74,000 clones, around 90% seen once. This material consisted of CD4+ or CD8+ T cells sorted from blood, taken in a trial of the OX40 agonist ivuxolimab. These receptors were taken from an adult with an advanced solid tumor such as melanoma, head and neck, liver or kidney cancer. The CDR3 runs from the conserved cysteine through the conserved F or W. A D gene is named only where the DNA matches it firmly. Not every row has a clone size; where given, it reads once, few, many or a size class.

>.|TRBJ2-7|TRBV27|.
CASSSRLDKNYEQYF
TGTGCCAGCAGTTCCCGCCTGGACAAGAACTACGAGCAGTACTTC
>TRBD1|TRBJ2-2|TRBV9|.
CASSITGATGELFF
TGTGCCAGCAGCATTACAGGGGCCACCGGGGAGCTGTTTTTT
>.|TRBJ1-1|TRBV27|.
CASSLTANTEAFF
TGTGCCAGCAGTTTAACGGCGAACACTGAAGCTTTCTTT
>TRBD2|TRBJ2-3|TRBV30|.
CAWAVAGARTDTQYF
TGTGCCTGGGCCGTAGCGGGAGCGAGGACAGATACGCAGTATTTT
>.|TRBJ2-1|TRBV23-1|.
CASSPLKVACISYNEQFF
TGCGCCAGCAGTCCCCTAAAGGTAGCGTGTATCTCCTACAATGAGCAGTTCTTC
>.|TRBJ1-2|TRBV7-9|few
CASSLNPTAYGYTF
TGTGCCAGCAGCTTAAACCCGACAGCCTATGGCTACACCTTC
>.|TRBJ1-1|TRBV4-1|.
CASSQVEQGIEAFF
TGCGCCAGCAGCCAAGTCGAGCAGGGAATTGAAGCTTTCTTT
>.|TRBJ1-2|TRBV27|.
CASSPRGPNYGYTF
TGTGCCAGCAGCCCACGGGGCCCCAACTATGGCTACACCTTC
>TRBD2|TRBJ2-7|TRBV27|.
CASSSGLAVYEQYF
TGTGCCAGCAGTTCGGGACTAGCGGTCTACGAGCAGTACTTC
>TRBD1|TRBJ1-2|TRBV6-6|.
CASKGQGANYGYTF
TGTGCCAGCAAAGGACAGGGGGCTAACTATGGCTACACCTTC
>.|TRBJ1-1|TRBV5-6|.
CASSYIQQPSTEAFF
TGTGCCAGCAGCTACATCCAGCAGCCCTCGACTGAAGCTTTCTTT
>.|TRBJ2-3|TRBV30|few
CASLGDTQYF
TGTGCCTCGCTCGGAGATACGCAGTATTTT
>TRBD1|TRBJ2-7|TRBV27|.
CASRQTGAAYEQYF
TGTGCCAGCAGGCAGACAGGGGCGGCCTACGAGCAGTACTTC
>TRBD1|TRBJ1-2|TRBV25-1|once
CASSRTGSLGYGYTF
TGTGCCAGCTCCCGGACAGGGAGTCTTGGCTATGGCTACACCTTC
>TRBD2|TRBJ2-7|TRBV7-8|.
CASSLAGGADYEQYF
TGTGCCAGCAGCTTAGCGGGAGGGGCCGACTACGAGCAGTACTTC
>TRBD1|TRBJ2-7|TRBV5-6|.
CASSSGQVSYEQYF
TGTGCCAGCAGCTCCGGACAGGTTTCCTACGAGCAGTACTTC
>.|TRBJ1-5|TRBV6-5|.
CASSYSRDQPQHF
TGTGCCAGCAGTTACTCCCGTGATCAGCCCCAGCATTTT
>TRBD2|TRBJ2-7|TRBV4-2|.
CASSQEAGVASYEQYF
TGTGCCAGCAGCCAAGAAGCGGGGGTGGCCTCCTACGAGCAGTACTTC
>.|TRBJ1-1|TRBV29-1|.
CSVDIQVNTEAFF
TGCAGCGTTGATATTCAGGTTAACACTGAAGCTTTCTTT
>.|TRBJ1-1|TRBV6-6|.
CASSYSPAVKNTEAFF
TGTGCCAGCAGTTACTCTCCGGCAGTAAAGAACACTGAAGCTTTCTTT
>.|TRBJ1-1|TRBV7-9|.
CASSLLSGDTEAFF
TGTGCCAGCAGTCTCCTATCGGGGGACACTGAAGCTTTCTTT
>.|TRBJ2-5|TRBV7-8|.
CASSPQAGYETQYF
TGTGCCAGCAGCCCCCAGGCGGGGTATGAGACCCAGTACTTC
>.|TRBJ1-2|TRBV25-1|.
CASSLPGSYGYTF
TGTGCCAGCAGTCTCCCGGGGTCCTATGGCTACACCTTC
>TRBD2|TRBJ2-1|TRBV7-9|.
CASSPPSGSSYNEQFF
TGTGCCAGCAGCCCCCCTAGCGGGAGCTCCTACAATGAGCAGTTCTTC
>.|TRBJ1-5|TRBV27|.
CASSPKVPQGFQPQHF
TGTGCCAGCAGTCCTAAAGTGCCCCAGGGCTTCCAGCCCCAGCATTTT
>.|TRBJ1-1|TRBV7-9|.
CASSISEQYTEAFF
TGTGCCAGCAGCATCAGCGAGCAATACACTGAAGCTTTCTTT
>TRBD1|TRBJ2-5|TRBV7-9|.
CATLDRGHGETQYF
TGTGCCACCCTTGACAGGGGCCATGGCGAGACCCAGTACTTC
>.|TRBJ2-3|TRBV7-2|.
CASTGEDTQYF
TGTGCCAGCACGGGTGAAGATACGCAGTATTTT
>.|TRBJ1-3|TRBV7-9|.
CASSLAPSGGSSGNTIYF
TGTGCCAGCAGCTTAGCCCCCTCTGGCGGGAGCTCTGGAAACACCATATATTTT
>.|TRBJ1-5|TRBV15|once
CATSRGRGSNQPQHF
TGTGCCACCAGCAGGGGTAGGGGAAGCAATCAGCCCCAGCATTTT
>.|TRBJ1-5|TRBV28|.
CASSLVEYSNQPQHF
TGTGCCAGCAGTTTAGTAGAGTATAGCAATCAGCCCCAGCATTTT
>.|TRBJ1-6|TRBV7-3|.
CASSLYAPGSSYNSPLHF
TGTGCCAGCAGCTTATATGCCCCGGGAAGCTCCTATAATTCACCCCTCCACTTT
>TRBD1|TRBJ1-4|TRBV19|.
CASSRLPGQGSVTNEKLFF
TGTGCCAGTAGTAGACTGCCAGGACAGGGATCTGTGACTAATGAAAAACTGTTTTTT
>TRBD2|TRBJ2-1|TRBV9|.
CASSVSSGGAREQFF
TGTGCCAGCAGCGTATCTAGCGGGGGGGCCAGGGAGCAGTTCTTC
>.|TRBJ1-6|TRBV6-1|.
CASSEFVAETNNSPLHF
TGTGCCAGCAGCGAATTTGTAGCAGAAACTAATAATTCACCCCTCCACTTT
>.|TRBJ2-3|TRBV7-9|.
CASSLGSWGRTDTQYF
TGTGCCAGCAGCTTAGGGTCCTGGGGCCGCACAGATACGCAGTATTTT
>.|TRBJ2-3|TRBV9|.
CASSVEPGTRTDTQYF
TGTGCCAGCAGCGTAGAACCGGGAACACGCACAGATACGCAGTATTTT
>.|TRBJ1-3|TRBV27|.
CASSPIGGSGNTIYF
TGTGCCAGCAGTCCCATAGGGGGATCTGGAAACACCATATATTTT
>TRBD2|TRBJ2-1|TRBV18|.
CASSPLDSGINGQFF
TGTGCCAGCTCACCACTGGATAGCGGGATAAATGGGCAGTTCTTC
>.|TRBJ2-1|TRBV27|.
CASSFVLSLDNEQFF
TGTGCCAGCAGTTTTGTCCTAAGCCTGGACAATGAGCAGTTCTTC
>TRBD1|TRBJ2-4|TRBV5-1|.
CASTGQGNIQYF
TGCGCCAGCACGGGACAGGGCAACATTCAGTACTTC
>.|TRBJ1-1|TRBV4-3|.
CASSQERGYPYTEAFF
TGCGCCAGCAGCCAAGAGAGGGGTTATCCGTACACTGAAGCTTTCTTT
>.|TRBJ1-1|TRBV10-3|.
CAISESSGGTEAFF
TGTGCCATCAGTGAGTCTAGTGGGGGGACTGAAGCTTTCTTT
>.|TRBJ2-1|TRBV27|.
CASSDRSSYNEQFF
TGTGCCAGCAGCGACAGGAGCTCCTACAATGAGCAGTTCTTC
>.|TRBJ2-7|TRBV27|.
CASSLGSAENYEQYF
TGTGCCAGCAGTTTGGGGTCAGCGGAGAATTACGAGCAGTACTTC
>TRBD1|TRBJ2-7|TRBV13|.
CASSLGHPGQGREQYF
TGTGCCAGCAGCTTAGGCCATCCGGGACAGGGTCGGGAGCAGTACTTC
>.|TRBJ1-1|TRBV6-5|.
CASSYGDTEAFF
TGTGCCAGCAGTTACGGAGACACTGAAGCTTTCTTT
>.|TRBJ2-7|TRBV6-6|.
CASSYVSAGANYEQYF
TGTGCCAGCAGTTACGTTTCCGCGGGGGCAAACTACGAGCAGTACTTC
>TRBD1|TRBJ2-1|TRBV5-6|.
CASSFGTGGVEQFF
TGTGCCAGCAGCTTTGGGACAGGGGGAGTTGAGCAGTTCTTC
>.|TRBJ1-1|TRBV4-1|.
CASSQAGFWNTEAFF
TGCGCCAGCAGCCAGGCAGGGTTCTGGAACACTGAAGCTTTCTTT
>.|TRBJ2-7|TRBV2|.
CASINPAAEQYF
TGTGCCAGCATCAACCCAGCAGCCGAGCAGTACTTC
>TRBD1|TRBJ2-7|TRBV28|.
CASSVPGQGVHEQYF
TGTGCCAGCAGCGTTCCGGGACAGGGGGTACACGAGCAGTACTTC